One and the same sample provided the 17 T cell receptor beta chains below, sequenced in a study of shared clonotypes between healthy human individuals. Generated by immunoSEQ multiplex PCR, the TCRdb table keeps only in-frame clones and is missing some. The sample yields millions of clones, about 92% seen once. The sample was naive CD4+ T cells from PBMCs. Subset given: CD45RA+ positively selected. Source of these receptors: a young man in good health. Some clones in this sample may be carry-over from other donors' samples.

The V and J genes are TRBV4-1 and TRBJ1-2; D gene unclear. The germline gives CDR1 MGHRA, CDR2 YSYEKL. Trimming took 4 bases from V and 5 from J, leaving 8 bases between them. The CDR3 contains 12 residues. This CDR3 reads CASSLGRYGYTF. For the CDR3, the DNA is TGCGCCAGCAGCCTAGGTCGGTATGGCTACACCTTC.

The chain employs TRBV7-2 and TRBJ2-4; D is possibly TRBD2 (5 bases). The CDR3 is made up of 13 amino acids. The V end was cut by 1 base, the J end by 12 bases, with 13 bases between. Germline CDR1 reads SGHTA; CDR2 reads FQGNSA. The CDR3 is CASSLDLRERQYF. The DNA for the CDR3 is TGTGCCAGCAGCTTAGATCTGAGGGAACGTCAGTACTTC.

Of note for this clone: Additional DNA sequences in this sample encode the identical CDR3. The CDR3 is CASSAGQPDSNQPQHF. The CDR3 nucleotides are TGCGCCAGCAGCGCGGGACAGCCGGATAGCAATCAGCCCCAGCATTTT. The chain couples TRBV5-1 to TRBJ1-5; 7 bases fit TRBD1. With 4 bases clipped from V and 0 bases from J, the junction kept 7 bases outside the gene matches. Germline V CDR1 and CDR2: SGHRS, YFSETQ. This CDR3 spans 16 amino acids.

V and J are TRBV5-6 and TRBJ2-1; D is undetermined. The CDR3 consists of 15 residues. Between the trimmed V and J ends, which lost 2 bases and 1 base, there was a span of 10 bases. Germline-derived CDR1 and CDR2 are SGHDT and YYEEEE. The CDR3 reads CASSLRLGSYNEQFF. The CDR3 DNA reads TGTGCCAGCAGCTTACGGCTGGGTTCCTACAATGAGCAGTTCTTC.

CDR3 sequence reads: CASSYLTGEEAEAFF. The CDR3 bases are TGTGCCAGCAGCTATCTGACAGGGGAAGAGGCTGAAGCTTTCTTT. This chain joins TRBV28 and TRBJ1-1; 8 positions agree with TRBD1. From germline, CDR1 is MDHEN and CDR2 SYDVKM. The ends lost 6 bases at V and 6 bases at J; junction bases unmatched: 12. The CDR3 runs 15 residues.

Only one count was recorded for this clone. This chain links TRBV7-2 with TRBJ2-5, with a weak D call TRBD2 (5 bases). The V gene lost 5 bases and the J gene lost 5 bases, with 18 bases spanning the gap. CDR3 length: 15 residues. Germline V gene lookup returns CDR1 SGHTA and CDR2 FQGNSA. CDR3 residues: CASSPGVGRGETQYF. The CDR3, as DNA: TGTGCCAGCAGCCCAGGTGTCGGCAGAGGGGAGACCCAGTACTTC.

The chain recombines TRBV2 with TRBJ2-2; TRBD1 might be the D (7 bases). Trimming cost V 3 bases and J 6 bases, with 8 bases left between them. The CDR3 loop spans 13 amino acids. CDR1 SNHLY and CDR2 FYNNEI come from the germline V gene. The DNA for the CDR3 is TGTGCCAGCAGTGACAGGGGGGCCGGGGAGCTGTTTTTT. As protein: CASSDRGAGELFF.

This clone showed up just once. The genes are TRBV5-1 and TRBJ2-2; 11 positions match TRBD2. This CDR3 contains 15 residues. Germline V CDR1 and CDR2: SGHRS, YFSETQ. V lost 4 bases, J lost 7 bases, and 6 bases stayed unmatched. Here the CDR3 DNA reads TGCGCCAGCAGCCCTATGGGACTAGCGGACGGGGAGCTGTTTTTT. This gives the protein CASSPMGLADGELFF.

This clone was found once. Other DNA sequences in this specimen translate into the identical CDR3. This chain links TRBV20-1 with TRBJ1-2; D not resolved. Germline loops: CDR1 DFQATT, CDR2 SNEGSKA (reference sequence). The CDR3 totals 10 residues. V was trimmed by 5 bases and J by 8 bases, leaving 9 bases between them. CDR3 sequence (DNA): TGCAGTGCTCGACGAGGCGGCTACACCTTC. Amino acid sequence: CSARRGGYTF.

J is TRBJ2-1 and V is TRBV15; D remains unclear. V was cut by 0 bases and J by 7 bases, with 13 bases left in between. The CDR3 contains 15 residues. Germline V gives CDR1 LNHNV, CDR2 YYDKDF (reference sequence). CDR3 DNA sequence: TGTGCCACCAGCAGAGATCTGGGGATAGAGAATGAGCAGTTCTTC. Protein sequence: CATSRDLGIENEQFF.

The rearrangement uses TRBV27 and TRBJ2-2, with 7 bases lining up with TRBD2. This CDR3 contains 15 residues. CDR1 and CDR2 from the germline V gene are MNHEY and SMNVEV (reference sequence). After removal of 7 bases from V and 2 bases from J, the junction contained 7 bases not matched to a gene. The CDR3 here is CASTGGTHNTGELFF. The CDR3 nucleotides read TGTGCCAGCACGGGGGGAACTCATAACACCGGGGAGCTGTTTTTT.

The DNA for the CDR3 is TGTGCCAGCAGCGGAGGGAACTCTGGAAACACCATATATTTT. Translation: CASSGGNSGNTIYF. V is TRBV7-2 and J is TRBJ1-3; D is ambiguous. The CDR3 has 14 residues. V was shortened by 5 bases and J by 0 bases, with 8 bases between the two germline ends. In germline, CDR1 is SGHTA, CDR2 FQGNSA.

This CDR3 is CSVERSNTGELFF. CDR3 coding DNA: TGCAGCGTTGAACGGTCGAACACCGGGGAGCTGTTTTTT. This rearrangement joins TRBV29-1 to TRBJ2-2; D gene ambiguous. Germline V gene sequence: CDR1 SQVTM, CDR2 ANQGSEA. Between the trimmed V and J ends, which lost 2 bases and 0 bases, there was a span of 4 bases. CDR3 size: 13 residues.

The CDR3, as DNA: TGTGCCAGCCGCGCGCTCTCAGGGCAGGGACGTGAGCAGTACTTC. This gives the protein CASRALSGQGREQYF. V is TRBV7-9 and J is TRBJ2-7, with D perhaps matching TRBD1 or TRBD2 (5 bases each). The V end was cut by 8 bases, the J end by 7 bases, with 24 bases between. This CDR3 contains 15 residues. Germline V gives CDR1 SEHNR, CDR2 FQNEAQ (reference sequence).

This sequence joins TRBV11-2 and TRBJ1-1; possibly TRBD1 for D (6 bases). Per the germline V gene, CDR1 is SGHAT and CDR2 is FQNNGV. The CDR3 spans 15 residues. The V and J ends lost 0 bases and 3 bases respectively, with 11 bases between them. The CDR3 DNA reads TGTGCCAGCAGCTTAGACAGGCAGGGGTACACTGAAGCTTTCTTT. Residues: CASSLDRQGYTEAFF.

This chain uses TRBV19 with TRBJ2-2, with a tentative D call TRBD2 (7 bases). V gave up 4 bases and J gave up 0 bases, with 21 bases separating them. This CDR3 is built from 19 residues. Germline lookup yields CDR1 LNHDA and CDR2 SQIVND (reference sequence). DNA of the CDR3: TGTGCCAGTAGTAAGCGCCCCAGGGGAGGGGGGTCGAACACCGGGGAGCTGTTTTTT. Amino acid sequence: CASSKRPRGGGSNTGELFF.

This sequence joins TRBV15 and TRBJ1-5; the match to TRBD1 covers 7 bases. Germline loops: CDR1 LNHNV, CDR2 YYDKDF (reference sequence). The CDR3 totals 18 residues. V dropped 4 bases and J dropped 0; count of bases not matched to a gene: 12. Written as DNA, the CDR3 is TGTGCCACCAGCACCCGGACAGGCGGACCCTATAGCAATCAGCCCCAGCATTTT. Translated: CATSTRTGGPYSNQPQHF.